The clone carrying this TCR beta chain was seen only a few times. This CDR3 is missing its conserved last phenylalanine or tryptophan, likely due to a read error. The limits of the CDR3 on the DNA are not certain, so only TCRdb's listed CDR3 is given. Each CDR3 protein gets one entry after TCRdb re-called the PCR reads with MiXCR. The table shows under 20,000 distinct CDR3 sequences, with approximately 40% occurring only once. This specimen belongs to a study of tumor-infiltrating lymphocytes in oesophageal squamous cell carcinoma. The V gene's germline CDR1 is SGHAT and CDR2 FQNNGV. The CDR3 is 9 amino acids in total, end residues counted.

The sequence was obtained from a male donor with esophageal squamous cell carcinoma. The chain employs TRBV11-2 and TRBJ2-4; no DNA check was done on the table's D call, TRBD1. The sample comprised blood. CDR3 sequence reads: CASSSYGTG.